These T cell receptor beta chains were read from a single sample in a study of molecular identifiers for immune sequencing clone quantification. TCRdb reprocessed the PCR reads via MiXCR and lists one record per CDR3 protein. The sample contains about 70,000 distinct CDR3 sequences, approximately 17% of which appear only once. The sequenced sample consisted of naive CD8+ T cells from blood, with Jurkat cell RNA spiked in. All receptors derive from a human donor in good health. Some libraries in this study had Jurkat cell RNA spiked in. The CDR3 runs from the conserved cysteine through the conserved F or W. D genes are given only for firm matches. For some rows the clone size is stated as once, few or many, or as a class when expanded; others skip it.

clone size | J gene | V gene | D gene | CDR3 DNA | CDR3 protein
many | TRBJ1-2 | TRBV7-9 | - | TGTGCCAGCAGCTTGGATTCCGGCTACACCTTC | CASSLDSGYTF
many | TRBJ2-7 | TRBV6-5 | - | TGTGCCAGCAGTTACTCGAGGGGCGAGCAGTACTTC | CASSYSRGEQYF
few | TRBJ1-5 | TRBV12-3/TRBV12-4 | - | TGTGCCAGCAGTTTGGGGCAGGGTTGGCAGCCCCAGCATTTT | CASSLGQGWQPQHF
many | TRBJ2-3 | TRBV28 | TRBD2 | TGTGCCAGCAGTTTATTGTACTCCGGGACTAGTACAGATACGCAGTATTTT | CASSLLYSGTSTDTQYF
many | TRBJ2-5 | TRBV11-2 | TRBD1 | TGTGCCAGCAGCTTAGACCTCCAGACAGGGGGTGTCGAGACCCAGTACTTC | CASSLDLQTGGVETQYF
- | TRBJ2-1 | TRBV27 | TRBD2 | TGTGCCAGCAGTATAGGGACTAGCGGGCGCTTCTACAATGAGCAGTTCTTC | CASSIGTSGRFYNEQFF
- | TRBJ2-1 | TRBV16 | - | TGTGCCAGCAGCCCACCTACGGGTGAGCAGTTCTTC | CASSPPTGEQFF
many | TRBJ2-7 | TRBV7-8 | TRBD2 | TGTGCCAGCAGCTTAGGCCGGGAGGTCTACGAGCAGTACTTC | CASSLGREVYEQYF
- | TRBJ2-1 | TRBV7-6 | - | TGCGCCAGCAGCCCGAGGACCACCCGCAATGAGCAGTCCTTC | CASSPRTTRNEQSF
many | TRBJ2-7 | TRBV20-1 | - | TGCAGTGCTGTAATACTATCCGGTCCCTACGAGCAGTACTTC | CSAVILSGPYEQYF
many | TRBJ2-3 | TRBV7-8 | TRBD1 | TGTGCCAGCAGCTGGCAGGGGGTCAGCACAGATACGCAGTATTTT | CASSWQGVSTDTQYF
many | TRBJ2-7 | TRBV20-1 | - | TGCAGTGCTAGAGATCGGGAAAAGGGCTACGAGCAGTACTTC | CSARDREKGYEQYF
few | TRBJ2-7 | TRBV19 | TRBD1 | TGTGCCAGTAGTATTGGGACAGGAGACTACGAGCAGTACTTC | CASSIGTGDYEQYF
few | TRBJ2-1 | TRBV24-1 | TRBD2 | TGTGCCACCAGTCCGAGACTAGCGGGATTCTCTGAGCAGTTCTTC | CATSPRLAGFSEQFF
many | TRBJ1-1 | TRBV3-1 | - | TGTGCCAGCAGCCAAGCGGTGAACACTGAAGCTTTCTTT | CASSQAVNTEAFF
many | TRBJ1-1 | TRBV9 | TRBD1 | TGTGCCAGCAGCGTATATGGGACAGGGGTTAATACTGAAGCTTTCTTT | CASSVYGTGVNTEAFF
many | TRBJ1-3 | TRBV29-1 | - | TGCAGCGCCTGGGACACCGACGACACCATATATTTT | CSAWDTDDTIYF
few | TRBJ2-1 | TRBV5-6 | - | TGTGCCAGCAGCTTGGGAGCCGCGGGAAATGAGCAGTTCTTC | CASSLGAAGNEQFF
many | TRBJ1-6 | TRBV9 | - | TGTGCCAGCAGCGTAGACAGGATCCACTCCTATAATTCACCCCTCCACTTT | CASSVDRIHSYNSPLHF
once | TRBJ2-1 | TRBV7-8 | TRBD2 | TGTGCCAGCAGCATTGGACTAGCGGGAGGGACCTACAATGGGCAGTTCTTC | CASSIGLAGGTYNGQFF
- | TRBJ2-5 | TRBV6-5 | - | TGTGCCAGCAGTTACTTGGGACAATCACAAGAGACCCAGTACTTC | CASSYLGQSQETQYF
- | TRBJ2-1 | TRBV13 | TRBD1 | TGTGCCAGCAGCCAGACGGACAGGGGGGCTAATGAGCAGTTCTTC | CASSQTDRGANEQFF